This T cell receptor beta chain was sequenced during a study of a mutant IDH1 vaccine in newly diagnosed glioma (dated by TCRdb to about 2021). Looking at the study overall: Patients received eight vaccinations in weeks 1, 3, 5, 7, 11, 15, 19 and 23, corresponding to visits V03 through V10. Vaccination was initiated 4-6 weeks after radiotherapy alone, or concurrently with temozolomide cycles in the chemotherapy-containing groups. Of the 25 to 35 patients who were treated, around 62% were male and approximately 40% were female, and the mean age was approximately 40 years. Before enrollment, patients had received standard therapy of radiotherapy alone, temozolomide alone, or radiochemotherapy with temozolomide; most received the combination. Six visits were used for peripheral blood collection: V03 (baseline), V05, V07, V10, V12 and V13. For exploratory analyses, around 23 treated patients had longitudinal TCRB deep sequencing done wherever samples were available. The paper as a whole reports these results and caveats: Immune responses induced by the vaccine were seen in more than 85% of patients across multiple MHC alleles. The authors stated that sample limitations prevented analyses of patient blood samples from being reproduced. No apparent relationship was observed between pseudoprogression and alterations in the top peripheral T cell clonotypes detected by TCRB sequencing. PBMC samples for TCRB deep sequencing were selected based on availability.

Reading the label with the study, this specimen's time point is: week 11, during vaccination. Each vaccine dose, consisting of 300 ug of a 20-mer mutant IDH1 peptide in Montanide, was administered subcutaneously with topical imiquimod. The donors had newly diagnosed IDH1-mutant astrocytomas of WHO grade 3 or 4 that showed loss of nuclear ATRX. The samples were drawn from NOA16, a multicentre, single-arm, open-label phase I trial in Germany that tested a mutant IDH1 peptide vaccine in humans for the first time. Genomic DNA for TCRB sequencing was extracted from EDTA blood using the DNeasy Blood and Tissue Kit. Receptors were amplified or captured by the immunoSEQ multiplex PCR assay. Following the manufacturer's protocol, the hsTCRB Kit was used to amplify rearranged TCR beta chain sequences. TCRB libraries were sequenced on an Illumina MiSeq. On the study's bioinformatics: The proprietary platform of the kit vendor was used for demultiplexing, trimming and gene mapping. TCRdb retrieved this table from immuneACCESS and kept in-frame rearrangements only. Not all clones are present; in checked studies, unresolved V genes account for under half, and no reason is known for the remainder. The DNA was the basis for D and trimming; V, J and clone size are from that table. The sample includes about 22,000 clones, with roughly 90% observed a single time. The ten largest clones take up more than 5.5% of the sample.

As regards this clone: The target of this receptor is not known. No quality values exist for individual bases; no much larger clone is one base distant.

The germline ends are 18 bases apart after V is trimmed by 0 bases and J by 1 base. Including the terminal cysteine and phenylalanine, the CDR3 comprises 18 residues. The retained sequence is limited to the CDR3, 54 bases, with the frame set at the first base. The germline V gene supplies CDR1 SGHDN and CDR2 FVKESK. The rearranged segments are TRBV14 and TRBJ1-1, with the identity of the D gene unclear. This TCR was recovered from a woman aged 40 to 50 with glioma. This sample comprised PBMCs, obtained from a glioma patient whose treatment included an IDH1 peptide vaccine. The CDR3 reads CASSQDFRTLPKNTEAFF. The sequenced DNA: TGTGCCAGCAGCCAAGACTTCCGGACCCTACCCAAGAACACTGAAGCTTTCTTT.